This is a list of T cell receptor beta chains from one sample in a study of cytomegalovirus exposure and HLA in healthy donors. Repertoires were generated with immunoSEQ multiplex PCR, while TCRdb's copy carries only in-frame clones and drops some. This table has about 140,000 clones, around 80% appearing once. The specimen sequenced was PBMCs. These receptors originate from a man aged 40-55 years in good health and CMV-seronegative. Each CDR3 is given with its conserved first and last residue. Each record gives: V gene, clone size, D gene, J gene, CDR3 protein, CDR3 DNA. D genes are given only for firm matches. The size field is filled for only some rows; it gives once, few, many or a size class.

v_call: TRBV6-4; clone_size: -; d_call: -; j_call: TRBJ1-5; cdr3_aa: CASSFCIFGCNQPQHF; cdr3_nt: TGTGCCAGCAGTTTCTGTATATTCGGTTGCAATCAGCCCCAGCATTTT
v_call: TRBV19; clone_size: -; d_call: TRBD1; j_call: TRBJ1-1; cdr3_aa: CASSIYSGGRYTEAFF; cdr3_nt: TGTGCCAGTAGTATCTACTCAGGGGGACGGTACACTGAAGCTTTCTTT
v_call: TRBV5-1; clone_size: -; d_call: -; j_call: TRBJ1-2; cdr3_aa: CASSLGGEVVYGYTF; cdr3_nt: TGCGCCAGCAGCTTGGGTGGGGAGGTGGTCTATGGCTACACCTTC
v_call: TRBV6-1; clone_size: -; d_call: -; j_call: TRBJ2-3; cdr3_aa: CASSESGQGQPLYF; cdr3_nt: TGTGCCAGCAGTGAAAGTGGGCAAGGACAGCCCCTGTATTTT
v_call: TRBV7-2; clone_size: -; d_call: TRBD1; j_call: TRBJ2-7; cdr3_aa: CASSLGDRPYEQYF; cdr3_nt: TGTGCCAGCAGCTTAGGGGACAGGCCCTACGAGCAGTACTTC
v_call: TRBV5-1; clone_size: few; d_call: -; j_call: TRBJ2-7; cdr3_aa: CASSSDTPYYEQYF; cdr3_nt: TGCGCCAGCAGCTCGGACACACCGTACTACGAGCAGTACTTC
v_call: TRBV4-1; clone_size: -; d_call: -; j_call: TRBJ2-7; cdr3_aa: CASSPHPQSTYEQYF; cdr3_nt: TGCGCCAGCAGCCCCCACCCTCAAAGCACCTACGAGCAGTACTTC
v_call: TRBV7-9; clone_size: once; d_call: -; j_call: TRBJ2-7; cdr3_aa: CASRHAGTYEQYF; cdr3_nt: TGTGCCAGCAGACACGCGGGTACCTACGAGCAGTACTTC
v_call: TRBV27; clone_size: -; d_call: TRBD2; j_call: TRBJ2-7; cdr3_aa: CASSSTSGESLYEQYF; cdr3_nt: TGTGCCAGCAGTTCGACTAGCGGGGAGTCCCTCTACGAGCAGTACTTC
v_call: TRBV4-1; clone_size: -; d_call: -; j_call: TRBJ1-2; cdr3_aa: CAGSQEGAYLDDYGYTF; cdr3_nt: TGCGCCGGCAGCCAAGAAGGGGCATACCTAGATGACTATGGCTACACCTTC
v_call: TRBV27; clone_size: -; d_call: -; j_call: TRBJ2-7; cdr3_aa: CASSLFSGVVDEQYF; cdr3_nt: TGTGCCAGCAGTTTATTTTCGGGGGTCGTCGACGAGCAGTACTTC
v_call: TRBV5-1; clone_size: -; d_call: TRBD1; j_call: TRBJ2-7; cdr3_aa: CASSSSPAGDRVAEQYF; cdr3_nt: TGCGCCAGCAGCTCCAGCCCGGCTGGAGACAGGGTAGCCGAGCAGTACTTC
v_call: TRBV4-2; clone_size: once; d_call: TRBD2; j_call: TRBJ2-5; cdr3_aa: CASSPSPLAGGLRGQTQYF; cdr3_nt: TGTGCCAGCAGCCCCTCGCCCCTAGCGGGGGGCCTAAGGGGACAGACCCAGTACTTC
v_call: TRBV5-8; clone_size: -; d_call: -; j_call: TRBJ2-7; cdr3_aa: CASSQGRGSGEQYF; cdr3_nt: TGTGCCAGCAGCCAAGGACGGGGATCTGGCGAGCAGTACTTC
v_call: TRBV5-8; clone_size: -; d_call: TRBD2; j_call: TRBJ2-3; cdr3_aa: CASSSGLARGAGTDTQYF; cdr3_nt: TGTGCCAGCAGCTCAGGGCTGGCGCGGGGGGCCGGAACAGATACGCAGTATTTT
v_call: TRBV9; clone_size: -; d_call: TRBD1; j_call: TRBJ2-5; cdr3_aa: CASSVDRGRGETQYF; cdr3_nt: TGTGCCAGCAGCGTCGACAGGGGGCGCGGAGAGACCCAGTACTTC
v_call: TRBV2; clone_size: -; d_call: -; j_call: TRBJ2-7; cdr3_aa: CASSVRRGANYEQYF; cdr3_nt: TGTGCCAGCAGTGTTCGCAGGGGGGCCAACTACGAGCAGTACTTC
v_call: TRBV6-4; clone_size: -; d_call: -; j_call: TRBJ1-3; cdr3_aa: CASQKFSGNTIYF; cdr3_nt: TGTGCCAGTCAGAAATTCTCTGGAAACACCATATATTTT
v_call: TRBV7-6; clone_size: -; d_call: TRBD1; j_call: TRBJ1-6; cdr3_aa: CASSPSRGNSPLHF; cdr3_nt: TGTGCCAGCAGCCCTAGCAGGGGGAATTCACCCCTCCACTTT
v_call: TRBV11-2; clone_size: -; d_call: -; j_call: TRBJ1-5; cdr3_aa: CASSLDGGLNQPQHF; cdr3_nt: TGTGCCAGCAGCTTAGATGGGGGGTTAAATCAGCCCCAGCATTTT
v_call: TRBV15; clone_size: few; d_call: -; j_call: TRBJ1-1; cdr3_aa: CATLPVPNTEAFF; cdr3_nt: TGTGCCACCCTTCCCGTTCCTAACACTGAAGCTTTCTTT
v_call: TRBV4-1; clone_size: many; d_call: TRBD2; j_call: TRBJ2-7; cdr3_aa: CASSQGQRGRSYEQYF; cdr3_nt: TGCGCCAGCAGCCAAGGTCAGCGGGGGAGGTCCTACGAGCAGTACTTC
v_call: TRBV15; clone_size: -; d_call: TRBD1; j_call: TRBJ1-4; cdr3_aa: CATSGGTGQGEKLFF; cdr3_nt: TGTGCCACCAGCGGTGGGACAGGGCAGGGCGAAAAACTGTTTTTT
v_call: TRBV29-1; clone_size: few; d_call: -; j_call: TRBJ2-5; cdr3_aa: CSVGDSQETQYF; cdr3_nt: TGCAGCGTTGGTGACAGCCAAGAGACCCAGTACTTC
v_call: TRBV5-4; clone_size: -; d_call: -; j_call: TRBJ1-2; cdr3_aa: CASSLGSQSFYGYTF; cdr3_nt: TGTGCCAGCAGCTTGGGAAGTCAGTCGTTCTATGGCTACACCTTC
v_call: TRBV4-2; clone_size: few; d_call: TRBD1; j_call: TRBJ1-6; cdr3_aa: CASSTTGANSPLHF; cdr3_nt: TGTGCCAGCAGTACAACAGGGGCAAATTCACCCCTCCACTTT
v_call: TRBV6-5; clone_size: -; d_call: -; j_call: TRBJ1-2; cdr3_aa: CASSYSGNREGYTF; cdr3_nt: TGTGCCAGCAGTTACTCCGGGAATCGGGAGGGCTACACCTTC
v_call: TRBV7-3; clone_size: -; d_call: -; j_call: TRBJ1-2; cdr3_aa: CASSLSGNTNYGYTF; cdr3_nt: TGTGCCAGCAGCTTGTCGGGGAACACCAACTATGGCTACACCTTC
v_call: TRBV27; clone_size: -; d_call: TRBD2; j_call: TRBJ2-5; cdr3_aa: CASSFRGTSGMRIQYF; cdr3_nt: TGTGCCAGCAGTTTCAGGGGGACTAGCGGGATGAGAATACAGTACTTC